This TCR beta chain was obtained from a study of cytomegalovirus exposure and HLA in healthy donors. As for the study in general: The same platform as the approximately 660 first-cohort repertoires was used for the 110 or so validation repertoires, a later analysis reported.

A word on this clone: What it binds is not known.

General study results and limits: Most TCR sequences proved rare, with some public TCRs found in many donors.

This CDR3 is built from 16 residues. V lost 4 bases and J lost 3; bases outside the gene matches: 6. Germline V lookup: CDR1 MGHDK, CDR2 SYGVNS. Assay: immunoSEQ multiplex PCR; the TCRdb copy retains only in-frame clones and omits some. The data hold more than 20,000 clones, with approximately 96% observed a single time. Separate from the approximately 700-subject first cohort was the approximately 120-subject validation cohort, to which the donors belonged. Sequencing was performed on PBMCs. The TCR comes from a man between 25 and 39 years old in good health and CMV-seropositive. The J gene is TRBJ2-1, the V gene TRBV25-1; 10 bases agree with TRBD2. CDR3 nucleotide sequence: TGTGCCAGCAGTGGACAGCGGGAGGGCAACTACAATGAGCAGTTCTTC. It specifies CASSGQREGNYNEQFF.